This T cell receptor (beta chain) is from a study of OX40 agonist ivuxolimab in advanced cancers. Whole-study findings and limits: Also present in some nonresponders was a low level of normalized T-cell clonal expansion.

Some clones are missing from TCRdb's copy, which holds only in-frame ones; the method was immunoSEQ multiplex PCR. This sample has tens of thousands of clones, with 70% to 85% found just once. Germline lookup yields CDR1 SGHVS and CDR2 FQNEAQ. Trimming pared 5 bases from V and 1 base from J, leaving 8 bases between. There are 13 residues in the CDR3. In the case of this clone: Its antigen is as yet unknown.

The TCR originated in an adult with an advanced solid tumor such as melanoma, head and neck, liver or kidney cancer. The specimen comprised CD4+ or CD8+ T cells sorted from blood, sampled in a trial of the OX40 agonist ivuxolimab. This rearrangement joins TRBV7-8 to TRBJ2-5; no reliable D call. CDR3 DNA: TGTGCCAGCAGCCAAATGTCCCAAGAGACCCAGTACTTC. Translated: CASSQMSQETQYF.